This T cell receptor beta chain emerged from a study of Ad26.COV2.S vaccination and SARS-CoV-2 variants. Study conclusions and caveats: Substantial breadth was reportedly displayed by spike-specific CD8+ and CD4+ T cell responses after vaccination. Vaccinees and placebo recipients showed similar non-spike TCR breadth.

Profiled with immunoSEQ multiplex PCR; TCRdb holds only in-frame clones, not every one. The repertoire holds about 680,000 clones, with around 89% as singletons. Treatment indicated: 15 to 20 received Ad26.COV2.S at low or high dose, single or two shots; about 5 received placebo; per-sample allocation not given. Vaccine and placebo recipients were sampled on day 63 after the first injection. Cohort 1b enrolled adults aged 18-55 years in Boston. Germline V gene data show CDR1 as SGHTA and CDR2 as FQGNSA. Germline trimming cut 5 bases from V and 11 bases from J; bases unmatched to any gene: 5. The CDR3 sequence is 12 residues long. Remarks on this clone: Its antigen remains unknown.

This TCR was sampled from a person aged 18-60 years who received the Ad26.COV2.S COVID-19 vaccine or a placebo. The sequencing used peripheral blood, collected in a trial of Ad26.COV2.S vaccine versus placebo. The chain combines TRBV7-2 with TRBJ2-7, with 11 bases aligning to TRBD2. CDR3 amino acids: CASSLGLAGKYF. The CDR3 region has the DNA TGTGCCAGCAGCCTCGGACTAGCGGGCAAGTACTTC.